This T cell receptor beta chain came from a study of CD8+CD57+ T cells in acquired aplastic anemia. Background on the study: Sorted CD4+ and CD8+ cells yielded 3 to 3.5 ug of DNA on average.

Genomic DNA constituted the template upon which TCR beta VDJ and CDR3 profiling was performed. From the reads, TCRdb called clonotypes with MiXCR, one entry per CDR3 protein. The profile shows roughly 280,000 distinct CDR3 sequences, approximately 57% of them singletons. Trimming took 0 bases from V and 5 from J, leaving 13 bases between them. This CDR3 is 14 amino acids long. Looked up from germline, CDR1 is DFQATT and CDR2 is SNEGSKA (reference sequence). Sequencing involved patients with CD8+CD57+ cell expansion previously shown by flow cytometry. No patient had been given any therapy when blood was sampled.

Sequences were obtained from sorted CD4+, CD8+, or CD8+CD57+ T cells (not recorded which) from PBMCs. The source is a human donor with aplastic anemia. The chain links TRBV20-1 to TRBJ1-2; D possibly corresponds to TRBD1 (5 bases). CDR3 region: CSARDPAGGYGYTF. DNA of the CDR3: TGCAGTGCTAGAGATCCCGCGGGGGGGTATGGCTACACCTTC.